The 13 T cell receptor beta chains presented below share a single source sample, sequenced in a study of blood T cell repertoires in COVID-19. Here immunoSEQ multiplex PCR was the method, and the copy in TCRdb shows in-frame clones only, minus some. The sample records about 180,000 clones, roughly 86% being singletons. Sequenced input: peripheral blood. Every receptor here comes from a woman in her 30s with active or convalescent COVID-19.

This clone was seen a single time. The chain combines TRBV11-2 with TRBJ1-2; D perhaps matches TRBD1 (6 bases). The germline V and J ends were trimmed by 5 bases and 3 bases, with 10 bases remaining between them. Germline loops: CDR1 SGHAT, CDR2 FQNNGV. This CDR3 region has 13 residues. In DNA form, the CDR3 reads TGTGCCAGCAGCCCGGACAGCGACTATGGCTACACCTTC. This encodes CASSPDSDYGYTF.

This sequence joins TRBV28 and TRBJ1-5, with D uncertain. V lost 2 bases and J lost 1, with 18 bases in between. The CDR3 loop spans 18 amino acids. From germline, CDR1 is MDHEN and CDR2 SYDVKM. The CDR3 region has the DNA TGTGCCAGCAGTTTACGGACCGAATTTAGAGGGAGCAATCAGCCCCAGCATTTT. Protein product: CASSLRTEFRGSNQPQHF.

This chain connects TRBV4-1 to TRBJ2-3, with D unclear. Germline V CDR1 and CDR2: MGHRA, YSYEKL. V was cut by 1 base and J by 11 bases, with 10 bases left in between. The CDR3 is 12 amino acids. CDR3 sequence: CASSQGLDGQYF. The CDR3 DNA reads TGCGCCAGCAGCCAAGGCTTAGATGGGCAGTATTTT.

The sample holds one count of this clone. This chain uses TRBV19 with TRBJ1-1, with 8 bases aligning to TRBD1. The CDR3 extends over 16 amino acids. Germline loops: CDR1 LNHDA, CDR2 SQIVND (reference sequence). V dropped 5 bases and J dropped 1; count of bases not matched to a gene: 9. The CDR3 loop reads CASSDSGGMGNTEAFF. As DNA, the CDR3 is TGTGCCAGTAGTGACTCAGGGGGCATGGGGAACACTGAAGCTTTCTTT.

The V call is TRBV5-8, the J call TRBJ2-1; maybe TRBD2 (5 bases). There are 17 residues in the CDR3. The ends were cut back, 2 bases at V and 8 bases at J, with 23 bases in the middle. CDR1 and CDR2 (germline): SGHTS, YDEGEE. CDR3 sequence (DNA): TGTGCCAGCAGCTTCCCTCTTGTGCGGGCGCGAGGCGATGAGCAGTTCTTC. Its translation: CASSFPLVRARGDEQFF.

This clone appeared a single time. V and J are TRBV5-4 and TRBJ2-7; D uncertain. Per the germline V gene, CDR1 is SGHNT and CDR2 is YYREEE (reference sequence). This CDR3 comprises 14 residues. Trimming took 5 bases from V and 7 from J, leaving 19 bases between them. The CDR3 nucleotides read TGTGCCAGCAGTTCCCAGGTGTCGGTAGGAGAGCAGTACTTC. The encoded protein is CASSSQVSVGEQYF.

This chain connects TRBV19 to TRBJ2-2, with 7 bases matching TRBD2. The J segment lost 2 bases and the V segment lost 6 bases, leaving 3 bases of the junction unmatched. Germline V gene sequence: CDR1 LNHDA, CDR2 SQIVND (reference sequence). The CDR3 runs 14 residues. The CDR3, as DNA: TGTGCCAGTAGAACGGGACTAAACACCGGGGAGCTGTTTTTT. This translates into CASRTGLNTGELFF.

This chain uses TRBV11-3 with TRBJ2-5, with D tentatively TRBD1 (6 bases). This CDR3 region has 12 residues. The germline gives CDR1 SGHNT, CDR2 YENEEA. Trimming removed 1 base from V and 10 bases from J, with 10 bases in between. In nucleotides, the CDR3 is TGTGCCAGCAGCTTAGGGCAGGGGAGCCAGTACTTC. This translates into CASSLGQGSQYF.

CDR3 coding DNA: TGTGCCACCAGTGACCCCGGACTAGCGGGCCACGACGAGCAGTACTTC. This translates into CATSDPGLAGHDEQYF. This chain links TRBV24-1 with TRBJ2-7, with 11 bases lining up with TRBD2. J gave up 5 bases and V 4 bases, and 9 bases lay outside the gene matches. The CDR3 extends over 16 amino acids. The germline V gene has CDR1 KGHDR and CDR2 SFDVKD.

This clone occurred a few times. The genes are TRBV7-2 and TRBJ2-7, with 11 bases that match TRBD1. There are 15 residues in the CDR3. Germline V lookup: CDR1 SGHTA, CDR2 FQGNSA. The J segment lost 4 bases and the V segment lost 4 bases, leaving 6 bases of the junction unmatched. This CDR3 is CASSSPGQGGYEQYF. The CDR3 region has the DNA TGTGCCAGCAGCTCTCCGGGACAGGGGGGATACGAGCAGTACTTC.

V gene TRBV11-2 combines with J gene TRBJ1-2, with TRBD1 identical over 8 bases. Germline V gene lookup returns CDR1 SGHAT and CDR2 FQNNGV. With V trimmed by 5 bases and J by 4 bases, 9 bases remained unmatched. CDR3 size: 15 residues. As DNA, the CDR3 is TGTGCCAGCAGCCGCGGACAGGGACTGGGCTATGGCTACACCTTC. Protein product: CASSRGQGLGYGYTF.

The rearrangement joins TRBV11-2 to TRBJ1-2, with 8 positions matching TRBD1. Germline trimming cut 10 bases from V and 7 bases from J; bases unmatched to any gene: 17. CDR1 is SGHAT, CDR2 FQNNGV, per germline. The CDR3 loop spans 15 amino acids. CDR3 DNA sequence: TGTGCCATTCGACCCGTCAGGGGGCGTGTGCCTGGCTACACCTTC. Protein product: CAIRPVRGRVPGYTF.

This rearrangement joins TRBV2 to TRBJ1-1, with unresolved D. V lost 4 bases and J lost 3, with 12 bases in between. CDR1 is SNHLY, CDR2 FYNNEI, per germline. CDR3 length: 14 residues. CDR3 region: CASSVRLEDTEAFF. The CDR3, as DNA: TGTGCCAGCAGTGTTCGATTGGAGGACACTGAAGCTTTCTTT. Full variable domain (rest looked up from reference TRBV2 and TRBJ1-1): EPEVTQTPSHQVTQMGQEVILRCVPISNHLYFYWYRQILGQKVEFLVSFYNNEISEKSEIFDDQFSVERPDGSNFTLKIRSTKLEDSAMYFCASSVRLEDTEAFFGQGTRLTVV.